This T cell receptor (beta chain) was captured in a study of T cell changes during pregnancy in multiple sclerosis. The V and J ends lost 0 bases and 6 bases respectively, with 17 bases between them. The CDR3 is 16 amino acids. Germline V gene data show CDR1 as MGHRA and CDR2 as YSYEKL. Sequenced by immunoSEQ multiplex PCR; TCRdb stores in-frame clones only, minus some. Of about 22,000 clones in the sample, more than 80% were seen once. Sample: CD4+ T cells from peripheral blood mononuclear cells, taken in the third trimester of pregnancy. The TCR sequence derives from a female donor in good health, enrolled as a control in a pregnancy study. The rearrangement joins TRBV4-1 to TRBJ1-2, with D perhaps matching TRBD1 (5 bases). CDR3 residues: CASSQDPAVTGNGYTF. CDR3 nucleotides: TGCGCCAGCAGCCAAGATCCGGCGGTTACAGGCAATGGCTACACCTTC.